This note documents a single T cell receptor (beta chain) sequence. Antigen unknown. Libraries were prepared by immunoSEQ multiplex PCR; TCRdb keeps only in-frame clonotypes and omits some of them. This sample has 120,000 to 150,000 clones, with 80% to 90% found just once. Trimming took 0 bases from V and 4 from J; bases not matched to a gene: 9. Germline V gives CDR1 SGHRS, CDR2 YFSETQ. This CDR3 spans 17 amino acids. The data were taken from a study of cytomegalovirus exposure and HLA in healthy donors. Study-level background: The same platform used for the 650 to 700 first-cohort repertoires was also used for the 120 or so validation repertoires, as a later analysis reported.

Overall study results and limits: Reports credit the classifier with highly specific, highly sensitive diagnosis of cytomegalovirus status. A few of the chains that were CMV-associated were confirmed in vitro to be specific for CMV antigens. The study designated 150 or so TCR beta chains cytomegalovirus-associated.

The source of this sequence is a man aged 18 to 35 in good health and CMV-seronegative. This chain connects TRBV5-1 to TRBJ2-5, with 10 bases fitting TRBD2. Sequenced: PBMCs. The CDR3 sequence: CASSLGLAGAWRETQYF. The CDR3 nucleotides are TGCGCCAGCAGCTTGGGCCTAGCGGGGGCTTGGAGAGAGACCCAGTACTTC. Based on the CDR3 plus reference TRBV5-1 and TRBJ2-5, the full variable domain is KAGVTQTPRYLIKTRGQQVTLSCSPISGHRSVSWYQQTPGQGLQFLFEYFSETQRNKGNFPGRFSGRQFSNSRSEMNVSTLELGDSALYLCASSLGLAGAWRETQYFGPGTRLLVL.